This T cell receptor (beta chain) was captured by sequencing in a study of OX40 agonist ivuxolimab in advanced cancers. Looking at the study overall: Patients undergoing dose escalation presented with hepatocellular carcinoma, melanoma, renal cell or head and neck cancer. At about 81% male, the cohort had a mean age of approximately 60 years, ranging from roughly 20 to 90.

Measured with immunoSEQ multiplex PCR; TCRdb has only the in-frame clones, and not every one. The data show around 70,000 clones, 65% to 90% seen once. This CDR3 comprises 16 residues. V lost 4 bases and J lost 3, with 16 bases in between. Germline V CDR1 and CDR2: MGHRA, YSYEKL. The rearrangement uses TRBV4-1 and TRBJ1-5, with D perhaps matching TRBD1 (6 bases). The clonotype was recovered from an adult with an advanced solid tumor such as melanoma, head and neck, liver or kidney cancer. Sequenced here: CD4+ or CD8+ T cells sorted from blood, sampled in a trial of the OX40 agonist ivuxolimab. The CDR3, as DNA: TGCGCCAGCAGCCCCCGCGCCAGGGGCCCCAATCAGCCCCAGCATTTT. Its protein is CASSPRARGPNQPQHF.